This paragraph covers one T cell receptor (beta chain) sequence. Its antigen is unknown. V lost 5 bases, J lost 3 bases, and 4 bases stayed unmatched. Germline values: CDR1 SGHAT, CDR2 FQNNGV. CDR3 size: 13 residues. This specimen comes from a study of shared clonotypes between healthy human individuals. About the study: CD8 memory received one plate per donor, CD8 naive two, CD4 memory three and CD4 naive three.

CD45RO-negative, CCR7-selected cells formed the naive CD8 fraction, which excluded terminally differentiated effector memory CD45RA+ cells. Study-wide results and caveats: Naive subsets typically showed greater estimated richness than memory subsets.

Clones were read by immunoSEQ multiplex PCR, and TCRdb kept only the in-frame ones, dropping some. The data hold roughly 850,000 clones, with about 96% observed a single time. The chain combines TRBV11-2 with TRBJ2-7; 7 positions agree with TRBD2. The clonotype originates from a man aged 25-40 years in good health. The source material was naive CD8+ T cells sorted from blood. CDR3 region: CASSLGLVYEQYF. The CDR3 DNA reads TGTGCCAGCAGCCTCGGACTAGTCTACGAGCAGTACTTC.